This record covers a single T cell receptor beta chain. Germline assignment: CDR1 SGHVS and CDR2 FQNEAQ. V was clipped by 2 bases and J by 4 bases, with 21 bases between them. The CDR3 sequence is 18 residues long. Assay: immunoSEQ multiplex PCR; the TCRdb copy retains only in-frame clones and omits some. The sample includes 250,000 to 300,000 clones, 84% of them seen just once. The data are from a study of blood T cell repertoires in COVID-19. The wider study: The study drew acute and convalescent COVID-19 samples from the United States, Italy and Spain. T cells, B-cell-depleted T cells, or PBMCs supplied cDNA or gDNA.

This chain links TRBV7-8 with TRBJ2-1; perhaps TRBD2 as D (5 bases). The specimen sequenced was PBMCs or T cells enriched from blood (not recorded which). This clonotype was sampled from a man aged 25 to 40 with acute COVID-19. The CDR3 loop is CASSLKRVASPVYNEQFF. The CDR3 DNA follows: TGTGCCAGCAGCTTAAAGAGGGTGGCTAGTCCTGTTTACAATGAGCAGTTCTTC.